This T cell receptor beta chain emerged from a study of blood T cells in healthy people across ages. From germline, CDR1 is DFQATT and CDR2 SNEGSKA (reference sequence). The trim removed 4 bases at V and 5 bases at J, leaving 7 bases unmatched. The CDR3 covers 14 residues. The second PCR ran roughly 6 to 11 cycles with a sample-barcoded 5' primer and J-beta primers. Through a template-switch adaptor with 12 random nucleotides, each cDNA molecule received a tag. One entry per CDR3 protein, called by TCRdb with MiXCR from the 5' RACE reads. Among 1.5 million to 2 million distinct CDR3 sequences listed, roughly 27% were seen once.

This receptor was taken from a woman aged 30 to 39 in good health. Material: blood. The chain links TRBV20-1 to TRBJ2-1, with 8 bases identical to TRBD2. The CDR3 loop reads CSAKTGGAHNEQFF. DNA for the CDR3: TGCAGTGCTAAAACGGGGGGGGCTCACAATGAGCAGTTCTTC.